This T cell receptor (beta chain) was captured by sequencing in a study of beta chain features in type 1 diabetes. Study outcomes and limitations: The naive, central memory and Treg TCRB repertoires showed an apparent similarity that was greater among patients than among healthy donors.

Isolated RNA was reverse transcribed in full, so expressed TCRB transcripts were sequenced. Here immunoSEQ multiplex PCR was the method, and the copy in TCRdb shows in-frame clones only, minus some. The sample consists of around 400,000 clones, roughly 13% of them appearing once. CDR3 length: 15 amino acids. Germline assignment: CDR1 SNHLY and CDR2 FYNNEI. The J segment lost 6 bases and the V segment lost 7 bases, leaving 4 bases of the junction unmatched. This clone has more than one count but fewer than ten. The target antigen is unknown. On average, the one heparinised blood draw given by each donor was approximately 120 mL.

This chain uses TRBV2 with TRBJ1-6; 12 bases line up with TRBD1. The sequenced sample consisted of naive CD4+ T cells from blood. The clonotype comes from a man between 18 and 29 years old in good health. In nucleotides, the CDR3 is TGTGCCAGCATGGGACAGGGGGCAGGTAATTCACCCCTCCACTTT. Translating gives CASMGQGAGNSPLHF.